Below, 14 T cell receptor beta chains from the same sample are listed, as sequenced in a study of CD8 T cells in Susac syndrome. The authors reverse transcribed roughly 0.5 to 1 ug RNA with random hexamers. TCRdb processed the immunoSEQ multiplex PCR reads anew with MiXCR; each CDR3 protein has one entry. The data contain about 200,000 distinct CDR3 sequences, approximately 90% of them seen just once; the ten biggest clones take up around 0.15%. The material sequenced was CD8+ T cells from PBMCs. All receptors come from a human donor with multiple sclerosis.

The chain recombines TRBV13 with TRBJ2-3; the D is unclear. This CDR3 has 15 residues. Germline loops: CDR1 PRHDT, CDR2 FYEKMQ (reference sequence). Trimming shortened V by 5 bases and J by 3 bases, and 15 bases separated the two germline ends. CDR3 residues: CASSDDSGRTDTQYF. The CDR3 region has the DNA TGTGCCAGCAGCGACGACTCCGGGCGGACAGATACGCAGTATTTT.

This clonotype was seen only a few times. The chain's CDR3 is CASSPSPYEQYF. The DNA of the CDR3 is TGTGCCAGCAGCCCGTCCCCCTACGAGCAGTACTTC. This chain uses TRBV7-2 with TRBJ2-7; the D is unclear. Trimming removed 5 bases from V and 2 bases from J, with 7 bases in between. Per germline, CDR1 SGHTA and CDR2 FQGNSA. The CDR3 is 12 residues long.

The rearrangement uses TRBV9 and TRBJ1-1; D is undetermined. There are 15 residues in the CDR3. V lost 0 bases, J lost 7 bases, and 16 bases lay in between. Germline CDR1 is SGDLS and CDR2 is YYNGEE. CDR3 loop: CASSVDLGTSFEAFF. The CDR3 coding sequence is TGTGCCAGCAGCGTAGATCTGGGTACATCTTTTGAAGCTTTCTTT. Complete variable domain (other parts from reference TRBV9 and TRBJ1-1): DSGVTQTPKHLITATGQRVTLRCSPRSGDLSVYWYQQSLDQGLQFLIQYYNGEERAKGNILERFSAQQFPDLHSELNLSSLELGDSALYFCASSVDLGTSFEAFFGQGTRLTVV.

The chain recombines TRBV5-6 with TRBJ2-3, with 10 nucleotides matching TRBD2. Germline-derived CDR1 and CDR2 are SGHDT and YYEEEE. This CDR3 has 15 amino acids. Losses at the gene ends were 2 bases for V and 5 bases for J; bases not matched to a gene: 5. The CDR3 region has the DNA TGTGCCAGCAGCTTCCTTACTAGCGGGGTAGATACGCAGTATTTT. The encoded protein is CASSFLTSGVDTQYF.

This clonotype was detected only a few times. This chain links TRBV12-3 or TRBV12-4 with TRBJ1-1; D may be TRBD1 (6 bases). The V end was cut by 5 bases, the J end by 1 base, with 11 bases between. This CDR3 is 14 amino acids long. CDR3 sequence reads: CASSLETGNTEAFF. CDR3 nucleotide sequence: TGTGCCAGCAGTCTGGAGACAGGGAACACTGAAGCTTTCTTT.

J is TRBJ1-1 and V is TRBV27; D is unresolved. CDR1 and CDR2 (germline): MNHEY, SMNVEV (reference sequence). The CDR3 contains 14 residues. V dropped 3 bases and J dropped 5 bases, with 13 bases sitting between them. The CDR3, as DNA: TGTGCCAGCAGTTTTGGAGGAGCGGGAACTGAAGCTTTCTTT. It is translated as CASSFGGAGTEAFF.

This rearrangement joins TRBV7-3 to TRBJ2-1; D uncertain. With 1 base removed from V and 3 bases from J, the gap between germline ends came to 4 bases. The CDR3 contains 13 residues. Germline loops: CDR1 SGHTA, CDR2 FQGTGA. The CDR3 loop reads CASSLIHYNEQFF. CDR3 sequence (DNA): TGTGCCAGCAGCTTAATACACTACAATGAGCAGTTCTTC.

This chain connects TRBV6-5 to TRBJ1-1; a weak D match, TRBD1 (6 bases). Looked up from germline, CDR1 is MNHEY and CDR2 is SVGAGI. Trimming cost V 4 bases and J 6 bases, with 12 bases left between them. This CDR3 contains 13 residues. CDR3 nucleotides: TGTGCCAGCAGTTCAGGGGCTCGCGCTGAAGCTTTCTTT. Encoded protein: CASSSGARAEAFF.

This sequence joins TRBV7-8 and TRBJ2-3; D is undetermined. In germline, CDR1 is SGHVS, CDR2 FQNEAQ. Trimming took 5 bases from V and 4 from J, leaving 10 bases between them. The CDR3 covers 13 residues. The CDR3 DNA follows: TGTGCCAGCAGCCCCCAACCCGCAGATACGCAGTATTTT. This encodes CASSPQPADTQYF.

This clonotype was counted only a few times. The chain links TRBV7-9 to TRBJ2-3; D not certain. This CDR3 is 13 amino acids long. The germline V gene encodes CDR1 SEHNR and CDR2 FQNEAQ (reference sequence). Between the trimmed V and J ends, which lost 1 base and 0 bases, there was a span of 2 bases. In DNA form, the CDR3 reads TGTGCCAGCAGCTTAGGGAGCACAGATACGCAGTATTTT. Protein sequence: CASSLGSTDTQYF. Based on the CDR3 plus reference TRBV7-9 and TRBJ2-3, the full variable domain is DTGVSQNPRHKITKRGQNVTFRCDPISEHNRLYWYRQTLGQGPEFLTYFQNEAQLEKSRLLSDRFSAERPKGSFSTLEIQRTEQGDSAMYLCASSLGSTDTQYFGPGTRLTVL.

The chain recombines TRBV20-1 with TRBJ2-7, with 9 bases fitting TRBD1. Germline-derived CDR1 and CDR2 are DFQATT and SNEGSKA (reference sequence). J gave up 2 bases and V 0 bases, and 5 bases lay outside the gene matches. This CDR3 comprises 15 residues. CDR3 nucleotides: TGCAGTGCTAGAGATCTGGGACAGGGAACCTACGAGCAGTACTTC. Amino acid sequence: CSARDLGQGTYEQYF.

J is TRBJ1-5 and V is TRBV27; D gene uncertain. The CDR3 is 14 residues long. Trimming took 3 bases from V and 0 from J, leaving 6 bases between them. Germline V lookup: CDR1 MNHEY, CDR2 SMNVEV (reference sequence). CDR3 nucleotide sequence: TGTGCCAGCAGTTTGTTAGGTAGCAATCAGCCCCAGCATTTT. Its translation: CASSLLGSNQPQHF.

V gene TRBV11-2 combines with J gene TRBJ2-5, with 7 bases matching TRBD1. V dropped 2 bases and J dropped 5; count of bases not matched to a gene: 8. The length of the CDR3 is 15 residues. Germline CDR1 reads SGHAT; CDR2 reads FQNNGV. CDR3 sequence (DNA): TGTGCCAGCAGCTTAAGGGACAGACAAGCGGAGACCCAGTACTTC. Its protein product is CASSLRDRQAETQYF.

The chain links TRBV12-3 or TRBV12-4 to TRBJ2-3, with D hard to call. The CDR3 sequence is 12 residues long. Trimming removed 6 bases at V and 5 bases at J, with 9 bases between. DNA of the CDR3: TGTGCCAGCAGGGGTGTAGAAGATACGCAGTATTTT. Protein: CASRGVEDTQYF.